This entry describes one T cell receptor beta chain. Antigen specificity is unknown. This sample is part of a study of cytomegalovirus exposure and HLA in healthy donors. Study details: The study's early data release held 80 million to 95 million unique TCRs from HLA-typed donors.

Vbeta (60) and Jbeta (13) primers were used in the PCR. Assay used: immunoSEQ multiplex PCR; TCRdb lists only in-frame clones, some missing. Among over 65,000 clones listed, 75% to 85% were seen once. Germline V gene data show CDR1 as MNHEY and CDR2 as SVGAGI. V gave up 7 bases and J gave up 3 bases, with 13 bases separating them. The CDR3 is made up of 14 amino acids. Study observations and caveats: Sequencing depth roughly uniform across donors was assumed in presence/absence analyses.

The TCR sequence derives from a woman between 40 and 50 years old in good health and CMV-seropositive. This chain links TRBV6-5 with TRBJ1-5; D may be TRBD1 (6 bases). Sequencing input: PBMCs. The CDR3 here is CASTPQGFNQPQHF. In DNA form, the CDR3 reads TGTGCCAGCACCCCACAGGGATTCAATCAGCCCCAGCATTTT.